This T cell receptor beta chain was profiled in a study of blood T cells in healthy people across ages. Whole-study findings and limits: With age, beta diversity per million T cells declined roughly linearly, significantly by approximately 40.

As concerns this clonotype: Its cognate antigen is unknown.

Then a second PCR, running about 6 to 12 cycles, was carried out with a sample-barcoded 5' primer and a J-beta primer mix. Paired-end reads containing CDR3 totaled no fewer than 2.5 million for each sample. Each CDR3 protein gets one entry after TCRdb re-called the 5' RACE reads with MiXCR. The profile shows around 1,000,000 distinct CDR3 sequences, 25% of them singletons. V dropped 2 bases and J dropped 4 bases, with 5 bases sitting between them. The CDR3 consists of 13 residues. Germline CDR1 and CDR2: MNHEY and SVGAGI. Per sample, extraction of total RNA gave at least 5.5 micrograms in every case. The sample also formed part of further work on T cells of mothers and their children. That report notes: Overlap in related mother-child pairs always slightly exceeded unrelated pairs, never significantly.

This sequence joins TRBV6-5 and TRBJ1-4; no reliable D call. Specimen: blood. This sequence was found in a girl aged 2-10 years in good health. CDR3 nucleotides: TGTGCCAGCAGTTACAATTATAATGAAAAACTGTTTTTT. This translates into CASSYNYNEKLFF.